The 24 T cell receptor beta chains below all came from one sample that was sequenced in a study of post-analysis software for immune sequencing data. Study conclusions and caveats: When patients were compared with controls, 5 or 6 TRBV segments were more frequent, TRBV5-6, TRBV5-1 and TRBV20-1 among them.

Unique molecular identifiers tagged the TCR beta cDNA libraries. TCRdb reprocessed the PCR reads with MiXCR, giving one entry per CDR3 protein. The data contain 350,000 to 450,000 distinct CDR3 sequences, 35% to 45% of them singletons. The antigens for these receptors are not known. Material for sequencing was blood. The source is a girl aged 2 to 9 with multiple sclerosis.

This clonotype was seen a handful of times. V gene TRBV20-1 combines with J gene TRBJ2-7; tentatively, D is TRBD2 (5 bases). This CDR3 contains 11 residues. Germline values: CDR1 DFQATT, CDR2 SNEGSKA (reference sequence). Trimming cost V 6 bases and J 6 bases, with 12 bases left between them. CDR3 sequence reads: CSAQTAGEQYF. In nucleotides, the CDR3 is TGCAGTGCACAGACCGCGGGCGAGCAGTACTTC.

As concerns this clonotype: A much more abundant neighbour one base away suggests this may be a read error. This chain connects TRBV12-3 or TRBV12-4 to TRBJ2-1; 11 nucleotides agree with TRBD2. V trimming: 5 bases; J trimming: 6 bases; junction bases outside the gene matches: 6. The CDR3 is 15 amino acids. CDR3 region: CASSTSGSLTNEQFF. The CDR3 DNA follows: TGTGCCAGCAGTACTAGCGGGAGCCTCACCAATGAGCAGTTCTTC.

The chain couples TRBV13 to TRBJ2-3, with a weak D call TRBD2 (5 bases). The V end was cut by 5 bases, the J end by 0 bases, with 12 bases between. CDR1 and CDR2 (germline): PRHDT, FYEKMQ (reference sequence). This CDR3 is 15 amino acids long. CDR3 sequence (DNA): TGTGCCAGCAGCGACACGGGGAGAAGCACAGATACGCAGTATTTT. Translated, it gives CASSDTGRSTDTQYF.

The chain links TRBV7-2 to TRBJ2-1; possibly TRBD2 for D (5 bases). The CDR3 consists of 14 residues. Germline V lookup: CDR1 SGHTA, CDR2 FQGNSA. V lost 1 base and J 5 bases, leaving 9 bases between the germline ends. CDR3 loop: CASSLGAVNNEQFF. CDR3 DNA sequence: TGTGCCAGCAGCTTAGGAGCGGTTAACAATGAGCAGTTCTTC.

The gene calls are TRBV25-1 and TRBJ2-5; D might be TRBD2 (5 bases). Germline values: CDR1 MGHDK, CDR2 SYGVNS. V was clipped by 3 bases and J by 5 bases, with 10 bases between them. The CDR3 sequence is 13 residues long. CDR3 coding DNA: TGTGCCAGCAGTGAGTACCGAGGGGAGACCCAGTACTTC. Its translation: CASSEYRGETQYF.

This clonotype came up a few times. This chain uses TRBV10-3 with TRBJ2-7; 12 bases match TRBD2. Germline values: CDR1 ENHRY, CDR2 SYGVKD. The CDR3 length is 15 residues. The V and J ends lost 5 bases and 2 bases, in that order; junction bases with no gene match: 4. CDR3: CAISTGTSGPYEQYF. In nucleotides, the CDR3 is TGTGCCATCAGTACCGGGACTAGCGGGCCCTACGAGCAGTACTTC.

The chain combines TRBV7-9 with TRBJ1-1; the D is unclear. The germline CDR1 and CDR2 sequences are SEHNR and FQNEAQ (reference sequence). Trimming pared 0 bases from V and 1 base from J, leaving 12 bases between. The CDR3 is made up of 16 amino acids. The CDR3: CASSLALGRANTEAFF. The CDR3 DNA reads as TGTGCCAGCAGCTTAGCGTTGGGAAGGGCGAACACTGAAGCTTTCTTT.

This clonotype was seen a few times. The chain recombines TRBV5-5 with TRBJ2-4; tentatively, D is TRBD2 (5 bases). V lost 0 bases and J 3 bases, leaving 7 bases between the germline ends. CDR3 length: 14 residues. Looked up from germline, CDR1 is SGHKS and CDR2 is YYEKEE (reference sequence). The CDR3 DNA reads TGTGCCAGCAGCTTGGGAGGGCTCAAAAACATTCAGTACTTC. Translation gives CASSLGGLKNIQYF.

The chain links TRBV29-1 to TRBJ1-5; D is ambiguous. The CDR3 loop spans 15 amino acids. V lost 4 bases and J lost 7, with 20 bases in between. In germline, CDR1 is SQVTM, CDR2 ANQGSEA. The CDR3 coding sequence is TGCAGCGTTGTCTGGGCGGACGACGAGGAACAGCCCCAGCATTTT. Translation gives CSVVWADDEEQPQHF.

The chain combines TRBV24-1 with TRBJ2-3; TRBD1 agrees at 8 bases. The CDR3 extends over 15 amino acids. J was trimmed by 7 bases and V by 2 bases; bases with no gene match: 7. Per the germline V gene, CDR1 is KGHDR and CDR2 is SFDVKD. CDR3 region: CATSDSPDRVYTQYF. The CDR3 DNA reads TGTGCCACCAGTGATTCCCCGGACAGGGTCTATACGCAGTATTTT.

This chain links TRBV27 with TRBJ2-1, with 7 bases matching TRBD2. V lost 0 bases and J lost 5; bases outside the gene matches: 4. CDR1 and CDR2 (germline): MNHEY, SMNVEV (reference sequence). The CDR3 totals 15 residues. The chain's CDR3 is CASSLSGTNHNEQFF. The CDR3 coding sequence is TGTGCCAGCAGTTTATCCGGGACTAACCACAATGAGCAGTTCTTC.

This clonotype was found a few times. The rearrangement links TRBV4-3 to TRBJ2-3, with 7 positions matching TRBD2. V shed 0 bases, J shed 5 bases, and the junction held 14 bases outside the gene matches. Germline CDR1 is LGHNA and CDR2 is YSLEER. The CDR3 consists of 18 residues. CDR3 sequence reads: CASSQDLGLVSGLDTQYF. In nucleotides, the CDR3 is TGCGCCAGCAGCCAAGATCTCGGACTAGTCAGTGGGTTAGATACGCAGTATTTT.

With regard to this clonotype: This sequence may be a read error, since a much larger clone differs from it by one base. This rearrangement joins TRBV28 to TRBJ2-7, with 12 bases aligning to TRBD1. V lost 5 bases to trimming and J lost 6 bases; unmatched junction nucleotides: 8. CDR3 length equals 15 residues. The germline V gene has CDR1 MDHEN and CDR2 SYDVKM. The CDR3 nucleotides read TGTGCCAGCAGTCCTACCGGGACAGGGGGCTTCGAGCAGTACTTC. Translating gives CASSPTGTGGFEQYF. The full variable domain, its missing parts supplied by reference TRBV28 and TRBJ2-7, is DVKVTQSSRYLVKRTGEKVFLECVQDMDHENMFWYRQDPGLGLRLIYFSYDVKMKEKGDIPEGYSVSREKKERFSLILESASTNQTSMYLCASSPTGTGGFEQYFGPGTRLTVT.

This clonotype was counted ten times or more. The rearrangement uses TRBV7-2 and TRBJ2-1, with TRBD2 identical over 11 bases. V shed 1 base and J 4 bases; nucleotides not matched to a gene: 3. Germline-derived CDR1 and CDR2 are SGHTA and FQGNSA. The CDR3 runs 16 residues. The CDR3 region has the DNA TGTGCCAGCAGCTTAGGCTTAGCGGGGGGGTACAATGAGCAGTTCTTC. Amino acids: CASSLGLAGGYNEQFF.

The chain couples TRBV6-5 to TRBJ1-2; a weak D match, TRBD1 (6 bases). V lost 6 bases to trimming and J lost 6 bases, with 17 bases between them. Germline CDR1 and CDR2: MNHEY and SVGAGI. This CDR3 is built from 14 residues. The CDR3, as DNA: TGTGCCAGCAGGGGTCGAACAGGGCGCGATGGCTACACCTTC. Amino acids: CASRGRTGRDGYTF.

The chain links TRBV29-1 to TRBJ2-3; D is undetermined. The CDR3 sequence is 14 residues long. Germline CDR1 SQVTM, CDR2 ANQGSEA. V was shortened by 0 bases and J by 1 base, with 8 bases between the two germline ends. In DNA form, the CDR3 reads TGCAGCGTTGAAGATCCCCCGGGCACAGATACGCAGTATTTT. This translates into CSVEDPPGTDTQYF.

Comments on this clonotype: As the CDR3 is not closed by the conserved phenylalanine or tryptophan, this likely results from a read error. The chain links TRBV10-3 to TRBJ2-3; tentative D call: TRBD2 (6 bases). The CDR3 sequence is 12 residues long. The germline CDR1 and CDR2 sequences are ENHRY and SYGVKD. Between the trimmed V and J ends, which lost 6 bases and 5 bases, there was a span of 9 bases. CDR3 loop: CAIRTRLDTQYL. CDR3 nucleotides: TGTGCCATCAGGACTAGATTAGATACGCAGTATTTG.

The genes are TRBV7-2 and TRBJ2-5, with D perhaps being TRBD1 or TRBD2 (5 bases each). The length of the CDR3 is 15 residues. Germline V gene lookup returns CDR1 SGHTA and CDR2 FQGNSA. The V gene lost 2 bases and the J gene lost 4 bases, with 14 bases spanning the gap. In DNA, the CDR3 is TGTGCCAGCAGCTTAAGGGGAAGGGGAGCAGAGACCCAGTACTTC. It encodes CASSLRGRGAETQYF.

The chain joins TRBV2 to TRBJ2-7; tentative D call: TRBD2 (6 bases). From germline, CDR1 is SNHLY and CDR2 FYNNEI. This CDR3 spans 13 amino acids. Trimming cost V 4 bases and J 3 bases, with 10 bases left between them. CDR3: CASSADYYYEQYF. DNA of the CDR3: TGTGCCAGCAGTGCGGACTACTACTACGAGCAGTACTTC.

The genes are TRBV11-3 and TRBJ2-1; D is possibly TRBD2 (6 bases). Germline CDR1 SGHNT, CDR2 YENEEA. The V end lost 2 bases, the J end lost 7 bases, and 15 bases lay between the germline ends. The length of the CDR3 is 15 residues. In nucleotides, the CDR3 is TGTGCCAGCAGCTTATCAAGGGGAGGAGGGAATGAGCAGTTCTTC. Translated, it gives CASSLSRGGGNEQFF. The entire variable domain, with the rest obtained from reference TRBV11-3 and TRBJ2-1, is as follows: EAGVVQSPRYKIIEKKQPVAFWCNPISGHNTLYWYLQNLGQGPELLIRYENEEAVDDSQLPKDRFSAERLKGVDSTLKIQPAELGDSAVYLCASSLSRGGGNEQFFGPGTRLTVL.

The V and J genes are TRBV12-3 or TRBV12-4 and TRBJ1-1; D remains unclear. V shed 3 bases and J shed 0 bases, with 8 bases lying between them. The CDR3 covers 14 residues. The CDR3 coding sequence is TGTGCCAGCAGTTTCGGGAATTTGAACACTGAAGCTTTCTTT. It yields the protein CASSFGNLNTEAFF.

V gene TRBV9 combines with J gene TRBJ1-2; 9 bases agree with TRBD1. Germline V gene lookup returns CDR1 SGDLS and CDR2 YYNGEE. The CDR3 has 16 amino acids. Trimming cost V 4 bases and J 5 bases; bases outside gene matches: 12. CDR3 DNA: TGTGCCAGCAGCCCTCCGGGGGACAGGGTACTATATGGCTACACCTTC. This encodes CASSPPGDRVLYGYTF. The full variable domain, with the rest looked up from reference TRBV9 and TRBJ1-2, is DSGVTQTPKHLITATGQRVTLRCSPRSGDLSVYWYQQSLDQGLQFLIQYYNGEERAKGNILERFSAQQFPDLHSELNLSSLELGDSALYFCASSPPGDRVLYGYTFGSGTRLTVV.

The genes are TRBV12-3 or TRBV12-4 and TRBJ1-2, with D perhaps TRBD1 (6 bases). The CDR3 is made up of 13 amino acids. V was cut by 6 bases and J by 1 base, with 9 bases left in between. The CDR3 is CASRGQINYGYTF. The CDR3 bases are TGTGCCAGCAGAGGACAGATTAACTATGGCTACACCTTC.

This clonotype was detected ten times or more. The gene calls are TRBV5-6 and TRBJ2-6, with 8 bases matching TRBD2. This CDR3 has 17 amino acids. Per the germline V gene, CDR1 is SGHDT and CDR2 is YYEEEE. V lost 4 bases, J lost 0 bases, and 6 bases stayed unmatched. Here the CDR3 reads CASSQAGAPSGANVLTF. The CDR3 DNA sequence: TGTGCCAGCAGCCAAGCGGGAGCCCCCTCTGGGGCCAACGTCCTGACTTTC.